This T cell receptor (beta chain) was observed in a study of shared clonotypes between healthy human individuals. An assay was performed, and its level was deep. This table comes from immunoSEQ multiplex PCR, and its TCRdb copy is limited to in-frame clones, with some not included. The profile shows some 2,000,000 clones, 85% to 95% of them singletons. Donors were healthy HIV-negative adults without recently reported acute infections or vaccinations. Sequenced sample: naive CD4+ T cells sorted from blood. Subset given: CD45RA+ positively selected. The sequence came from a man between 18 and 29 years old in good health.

The CDR3 DNA reads as TGTGCCAGCAGGACAGTGGACGAGCAGTACTTC. Translated, it gives CASRTVDEQYF. The gene calls are TRBV6-1 and TRBJ2-7; D is possibly TRBD1 (5 bases). Germline values: CDR1 MNHNS, CDR2 SASEGT. Trimming took 6 bases from V and 5 from J, leaving 8 bases between them. This CDR3 contains 11 residues.